This T cell receptor beta chain originates from a study of tumor and adjacent non-tumor tissue in lung cancer (dated by TCRdb to 2016 to 2019). With regard to the full study: The cohort included about a dozen adenocarcinoma, 2 squamous cell carcinoma and 1 small cell lung cancer patients. Among the roughly 15 patients, ages ranged from about 31 to 80 years, approximately 10 were men and 5 were women, and disease was TNM stage I to III. A total of fewer than 150 million productive TCRbeta reads were generated by sequencing, corresponding to an average of approximately 4.3 million reads per sample. Using bulk TCRbeta repertoires from under 18 lung cancer patients, the study set lung tumor tissue side by side with matched distant non-tumor lung tissue. TCRbeta CDR3 sequencing was performed on about 30 paired specimens, with one tumor sample and one normal lung sample collected per patient.

The CDR3 measures 17 amino acids from cysteine to phenylalanine. The entry retains the CDR3 DNA only, 51 bases that are in frame from base 1. The germline V gene sets CDR1 to SNHLY and CDR2 to FYNNEI. Details on this clonotype: It has no known antigen specificity. Relative to the germline gene, one junction end is altered; a read error may explain this.

On the study overall, not on this receptor specifically: In normal lung, the top 100 clones accounted for a significantly larger cumulative share of the repertoire than in tumor tissue. The cohort had only 15 or so patients, and the authors noted that larger samples and more detailed clinical data are needed. Tumor tissue showed significantly higher TCR diversity (inverse Simpson) than normal lung tissue, at 431.37 vs 166.20 (P = 0.0075, Mann-Whitney U test). TCR diversity was significantly higher in younger patients, and higher tumor TCR diversity was associated with shorter overall and disease-free survival. Peripheral blood was not sequenced, so blood TCRbeta repertoires were not examined in the lung cancer patients of the study. The methods do not name the sequencing platform or mention unique molecular identifiers.

Library creation used multiplex PCR. Sequencing took place on an Illumina HiSeq 2500. Following protocols modified from ARM-PCR, the researchers constructed TCRbeta libraries through three rounds of nested PCR with primers (Table S4). Before sequencing, PCR products in the 200-500 bp range were cut out of the gel and cleaned up using the QIAquick gel extraction kit. For the original study's pipeline: Reads were cleaned with Trimmomatic, merged with FLASH into complete CDR3 sequences, and assigned to V(D)J germline segments with MiTCR. Clonal diversity was calculated as the inverse Simpson's index using VDJtools. In-frame sequences lacking a premature stop codon were counted as productive reads. TCRdb reprocessing: public reads trimmed at Q25 with fastp, clones called with MiXCR, in-frame beta chains kept. Each CDR3 protein gets just one entry, which takes the most common genes and DNA from the rows behind it. None of the V and J calls come from the authors' own analysis; TCRdb made them. Present in this sample are around 80,000 distinct CDR3 sequences, over 60% of which were seen just once. Approximately 40% of the sample rests with the top ten.

RNA was isolated from bulk unsorted tissue, and RNA quality was assessed with a NanoDrop ND-1000 and an Agilent 2100. Normal lung samples were distant non-tumor tissue taken more than 3 cm from the tumor edge. All donors had newly diagnosed lung cancer, had not received prior chemotherapy, and were admitted for thoracic surgery in China between August and November 2014. Anyone who had undergone radiotherapy or chemotherapy before, or who had another cancer at the same time, was left out of the study. Pieces of surgical tissue measuring about 1-2.2 cm3 were kept in RNAlater solution and stored at -80 degrees C until use.

The specimen was distant non-tumor lung tissue. The receptor was isolated from a man aged 65 to 79 with non-small cell lung cancer. The V gene is TRBV2 and the J gene is TRBJ2-6; 8 central bases correspond to TRBD2. The nucleotides read TGTGCCAGCAGTGAATCTGGAGCAGGAGCGGGGGCCAGCGTCCTGACTTTC. This gives the protein CASSESGAGAGASVLTF. Reference TRBV2 and TRBJ2-6 genes cover what lies past the CDR3, so the full variable domain is EPEVTQTPSHQVTQMGQEVILRCVPISNHLYFYWYRQILGQKVEFLVSFYNNEISEKSEIFDDQFSVERPDGSNFTLKIRSTKLEDSAMYFCASSESGAGAGASVLTFGAGSRLTVL.